These T cell receptor beta chains were read from a single sample in a study of CD8 T cells in ankylosing spondylitis. TCRdb ran MiXCR on the 5' RACE reads and lists one entry per CDR3 protein. The data contain about 800,000 distinct CDR3 sequences, approximately 12% of them singletons. The sample taken for sequencing was blood, either unsorted or a sorted T cell fraction (not recorded which). Receptor source: a male donor with ankylosing spondylitis. Both conserved end residues are part of each CDR3.

>TRBJ2-5|TRBV6-5
CASSYGPKGPRETQYF
>TRBJ2-6|TRBV28
CASRETPGQGSGANVLTF
>TRBJ2-2|TRBV10-3
CATQGAGELFF
>TRBJ2-1|TRBV29-1
CSGETGEGNNEQFF
>TRBJ2-1|TRBV6-2/TRBV6-3
CASSYGTRPYNEQFF
>TRBJ2-6|TRBV12-3/TRBV12-4
CASSRALSGANVLTF
>TRBJ2-7|TRBV30
CAWSRSVTYEQYF
>TRBJ2-7|TRBV4-3
CASSQDLRRRGEQYF
>TRBJ2-7|TRBV11-2
CASSLVIHPTYEQYF
>TRBJ2-3|TRBV20-1
CSAREPLAGGAQYF
>TRBJ2-3|TRBV24-1
CATSDSFRTGTDTQYF
>TRBJ2-2|TRBV6-5
CASSYRAAQTGELFF
>TRBJ2-5|TRBV3-1
CASSQEWERPGYF
>TRBJ1-3|TRBV10-3
CAISDRGHSGNTIYF
>TRBJ2-1|TRBV9
CASSVGSRFVDEQFF
>TRBJ1-4|TRBV20-1
CSASRPTNEKLFF
>TRBJ1-2|TRBV6-5
CASSIDRSYGYTF
>TRBJ2-7|TRBV7-6
CASSLDRYDVDEQYF
>TRBJ2-5|TRBV20-1
CSASLGRIGETQYF
>TRBJ1-1|TRBV5-6
CASSLRRKWSNTEAFF
>TRBJ2-7|TRBV5-1
CASSLAGGSPYEQYF
>TRBJ1-5|TRBV20-1
CSAGGFGQPQHF
>TRBJ2-1|TRBV7-3
CASSFNRGDDEQFF
>TRBJ1-1|TRBV29-1
CSVENPVGGLNTEAFF
>TRBJ1-2|TRBV5-1
CASSLVQGTGGYTF
>TRBJ2-5|TRBV20-1
CSARVIDQETQYF
>TRBJ2-3|TRBV28
CASSLWTGLSTDTQYF
>TRBJ2-7|TRBV10-3
CAISARDREEYYEQYF
>TRBJ2-7|TRBV9
CASSVGGEGMAYEQYF
>TRBJ2-7|TRBV29-1
CSVEGLAGFYEQYF
>TRBJ2-3|TRBV29-1
CSVGWALSTDTQYF
>TRBJ2-1|TRBV27
CASSSRRLAGASYNEQFF
>TRBJ1-2|TRBV20-1
CSAAHLNRRGAYGYTF